This TCR beta chain was sequenced in a study of identical twins. The CDR3 contains 14 residues. V was clipped by 6 bases and J by 2 bases; unmatched bases: 3. Germline V lookup: CDR1 MNHNS, CDR2 SASEGT. Only healthy Caucasians were enrolled as donors. TCRdb reprocessed the 5' RACE reads with MiXCR, giving one entry per CDR3 protein. The sample carries around 370,000 distinct CDR3 sequences, approximately 10% recorded once. Study-wide results and limits: There was more out-of-frame TCR alpha sharing in monozygotic twins than models estimated. Sequences that were out-of-frame, alpha and twin-shared displayed an excess of low generation probability.

The table lists this clonotype with a few counts. The antigen is not known. The sequencing sample was made of naive T cells sorted from blood. This TCR came from a woman aged 50 to 60 in good health. This chain links TRBV6-1 with TRBJ1-2; 10 bases agree with TRBD1. The chain's CDR3 is CASRQDRGNYGYTF. CDR3 nucleotide sequence: TGTGCCAGCAGACAGGACAGGGGGAACTATGGCTACACCTTC.